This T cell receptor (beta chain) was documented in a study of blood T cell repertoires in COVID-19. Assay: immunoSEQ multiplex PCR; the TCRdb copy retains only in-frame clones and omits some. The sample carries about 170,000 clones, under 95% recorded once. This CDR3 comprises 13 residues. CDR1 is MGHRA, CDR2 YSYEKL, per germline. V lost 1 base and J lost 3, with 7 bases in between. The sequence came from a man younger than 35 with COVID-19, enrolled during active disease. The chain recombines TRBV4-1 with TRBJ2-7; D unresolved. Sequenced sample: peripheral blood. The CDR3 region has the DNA TGCGCCAGCAGCCAAGTGGAGTTCTACGAGCAGTACTTC. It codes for CASSQVEFYEQYF.